This T cell receptor beta chain was sequenced for a study of shared clonotypes between healthy human individuals. Measured with immunoSEQ multiplex PCR; TCRdb has only the in-frame clones, and not every one. The top ten clones hold roughly 0.14% of a sample with millions of clones, around 94% of them seen once. The germline CDR1 and CDR2 sequences are SEHNR and FQNEAQ (reference sequence). The CDR3 extends over 14 amino acids. Trimming took 1 base from V and 5 from J, leaving 9 bases between them. The table lists this clone with a count of one. Sequences were obtained from naive CD4+ T cells sorted from blood. Subset reported: CD45RA+ positively selected. This clonotype was sampled from a young man in good health. The V and J genes are TRBV7-9 and TRBJ2-1; D is unresolved. The CDR3 nucleotides read TGTGCCAGCAGCTTAGACACGCTGGACAATGAGCAGTTCTTC. This sequence encodes CASSLDTLDNEQFF.